The present T cell receptor (beta chain) was sequenced within a study of early T cells in non-severe SARS-CoV-2 infection. The wider study: The study sequenced bulk RNA from unsorted whole blood, with chains unpaired. The study, taken as a whole, reports: Anti-spike CD8 specificities were favored by VDJdb matching, whose results missed private and CD4 specificities.

Unique molecular identifiers (one per individual cDNA molecule) were attached. TCRdb re-called the 5' RACE reads through MiXCR, storing one row per CDR3 protein. The data contain some 120,000 distinct CDR3 sequences, approximately 15% of them seen just once; the ten biggest clones take up roughly 22%. This clonotype has only a few counts. Its specificity is unknown. With V trimmed by 6 bases and J by 9 bases, 8 bases remained unmatched. CDR3 size: 14 residues. The clonotype comes from an adult who was a healthcare worker with PCR-confirmed SARS-CoV-2 infection or an uninfected control (not recorded which). V is TRBV12-3 or TRBV12-4 and J is TRBJ2-1, with TRBD2 matching 10 bases. Sequenced sample: whole blood. In DNA, the CDR3 is TGTGCCAGCAGGAAAGCGGGGGGGCCTGGTGAGCAGTTCTTC. Protein sequence: CASRKAGGPGEQFF.